The clone carrying this T cell receptor beta chain was detected ten times or more. Its cognate antigen is unknown. Breast cancer patients provided tissue from their axillary draining lymph nodes. The data were obtained in a study of breast tumors, draining lymph nodes, adjacent tissues. Study-wide results and caveats: Luminal-like breast cancer showed significantly greater tumor-nontumor repertoire similarity than basal-like breast cancer did.

TCRdb recomputed calls from the multiplex PCR reads with MiXCR, one row per CDR3 protein. The sample has some 97,000 distinct CDR3 sequences, less than 25% seen once; the top ten hold roughly 1.2%. Material: axillary lymph node tissue. The sequence was collected from a female donor with breast cancer. Some clones in this sample may be carry-over from other donors' samples.

The CDR3 protein is CASSVGGGPNEKLFF. CDR3 DNA sequence: TGTGCCAGCAGCGTCGGCGGGGGTCCAAATGAAAAACTGTTTTTT. J is TRBJ1-4 and V is TRBV9, with D maybe TRBD1 (5 bases). Germline V gene sequence: CDR1 SGDLS, CDR2 YYNGEE. This CDR3 spans 15 amino acids. V lost 2 bases and J lost 5, with 13 bases in between.